The 4 T cell receptor beta chains below all came from one sample that was sequenced in a study of T-cell reconstitution after alpha-beta-depleted transplantation in children. Unique molecular identifiers were incorporated when the TCRbeta library was constructed. TCRdb reanalysed the PCR reads using MiXCR and keeps one entry per CDR3 protein. The repertoire includes some 180,000 distinct CDR3 sequences, around 7% of them detected once, and about 5.5% sits in the top ten. Material: PBMCs, obtained before TCRalphabeta/CD19-depleted stem cell transplant. The receptor source for this set is a boy aged 2 to 10 with acute lymphoblastic leukemia, due to receive a stem cell transplant.

This clonotype showed up many times. The CDR3 sequence: CASSPAGEGTDTQYF. The CDR3 nucleotides read TGTGCCAGCAGTCCAGCGGGAGAAGGCACAGATACGCAGTATTTT. The rearrangement joins TRBV6-1 to TRBJ2-3; 8 bases map to TRBD2. The V gene end was trimmed by 5 bases and the J gene end by 1 base; junction bases not matched to a gene: 5. CDR3 length: 15 amino acids. Germline V gene data show CDR1 as MNHNS and CDR2 as SASEGT.

The genes are TRBV20-1 and TRBJ1-5; 7 positions match TRBD1. Trimming took 6 bases from V and 0 from J; bases not matched to a gene: 14. CDR1 DFQATT and CDR2 SNEGSKA come from the germline V gene (reference sequence). The CDR3 runs 17 residues. CDR3 nucleotide sequence: TGCAGTGCCGGTGGGCCAGGGGGTAGCTATAGCAATCAGCCCCAGCATTTT. Encoded protein: CSAGGPGGSYSNQPQHF.

This clonotype was counted at least ten times. The rearrangement uses TRBV6-1 and TRBJ2-7; 14 bases line up with TRBD2. The V segment lost 5 bases and the J segment 0 bases; nucleotides outside the gene matches: 6. Germline V CDR1 and CDR2: MNHNS, SASEGT. The CDR3 runs 17 residues. The chain's CDR3 is CASSSYGTSGSSYEQYF. The CDR3 DNA reads as TGTGCCAGCAGTAGTTACGGGACTAGCGGGAGCTCCTACGAGCAGTACTTC.

This clonotype was detected a few times. In nucleotides, the CDR3 is TGTGCCAGCAGTTTGAATGGGGTATGGGGCTACACCTTC. It yields the protein CASSLNGVWGYTF. The chain recombines TRBV12-3 or TRBV12-4 with TRBJ1-2; D unclear. The V and J ends lost 3 bases and 8 bases respectively, with 13 bases between them. This CDR3 has 13 amino acids.